This paragraph covers one TCR beta chain sequence. Frequency indicates this clonotype is large (0.1 to 1%); no count is kept. The antigen it binds to is not known. Per sample, roughly 240 ng of peripheral blood genomic DNA, approximately 40,000 genome equivalents, was used for TRB amplification. The entry originates in a study of T cell clusters in autoimmune cytopenias (dated by TCRdb to 2018 to 2020). Study-level background: A median TRB sequencing depth of approximately 50,000 reads per sample was reached, and a median of roughly 2,300 distinct TRB clonotypes per sample was obtained. Peripheral blood TRB and IGH repertoires were sequenced in autoimmune cytopenia patients at active disease and during treatment follow-up, alongside healthy, CLL and autoimmune hepatitis controls. The study aimed to test whether autoimmune cytopenia patients carry a disease-specific immune repertoire signature usable as a blood-based biomarker.

From cysteine to phenylalanine, the CDR3 is 14 amino acids long. This entry has no DNA. According to the germline V gene, CDR1 reads SQVTM and CDR2 reads ANQGSEA. What the work shows at the level of the full study, not this receptor alone: The T cell clusters were defined only in silico, and the functional role of the clusters was left to be validated experimentally. The GLIPH analysis suggested a lack of physiological T cell clusters in primary autoimmune cytopenia patients, since around 56 clusters were exclusive to healthy donors whereas some 17 were exclusive to patients. The TRB repertoire shifts, including less even repertoires in secondary cytopenia and CLL, mostly reflected lymphoma bias and not autoimmunity. Approximately 3-fold more exclusive TRB clusters were observed in healthy donors than in active autoimmune hepatitis patients, consistent with an autoimmunity-wide signature. In the comparison of secondary cytopenia with CLL, the cluster-lack signature was not observed, apparently because the dominant lymphoma-associated repertoire masked the signature.

Multiplex PCR with a touch-down protocol amplified TRB rearrangements, with the TRB-A and TRB-B primer pools combined in a single tube. Illumina adapters and sample indices were added to the amplicons through two consecutive PCR reactions using Phusion HS II polymerase. After gel purification with the NucleoSpin Gel and PCR Clean-up kit, the amplicons were quantified by Qubit and checked for quality on an Agilent 2100 Bioanalyzer. Sequencing of the libraries was done on an Illumina MiSeq with paired-end, single-indexed, 600-cycle runs. Per the authors' processing: MiXCR version 2.1.12, together with the default MiXCR reference library, was used to align and assemble the TRB reads. Each unique CDR3 nucleotide sequence defined a clone, and only productive sequences with at least two reads were analysed. To assess repertoire diversity, an R script computed alpha-parameterized diversity profiles (alpha 0 to 5), which included the Shannon (alpha 1) and Simpson (alpha 2) indices. Combinatorial TRB VJ usage was computed with the tcR package and compared between cohorts by principal component analysis with ade4. GLIPH clustering of TCRbeta CDR3s was carried out on cohort pairs matched by age and read depth, and cluster frequencies were compared by Wilcoxon test. Based on TCRdb reprocessing of the reads, there is one entry per CDR3 protein sequence, and DNA is missing. These V and J calls are TCRdb output, not the study's own analysis. The table for this sample lists roughly 2,600 distinct CDR3 sequences. 25% of the sample rests with the top ten.

Source material: peripheral blood. This sequence uses TRBV29-1 and TRBJ2-1; TCRdb picks TRBD2, but there is no DNA to check that call. This TCR derives from a human donor with an autoimmune cytopenia or autoimmune hepatitis (not recorded which). The encoded CDR3 is CSVDGLADYNEQFF.